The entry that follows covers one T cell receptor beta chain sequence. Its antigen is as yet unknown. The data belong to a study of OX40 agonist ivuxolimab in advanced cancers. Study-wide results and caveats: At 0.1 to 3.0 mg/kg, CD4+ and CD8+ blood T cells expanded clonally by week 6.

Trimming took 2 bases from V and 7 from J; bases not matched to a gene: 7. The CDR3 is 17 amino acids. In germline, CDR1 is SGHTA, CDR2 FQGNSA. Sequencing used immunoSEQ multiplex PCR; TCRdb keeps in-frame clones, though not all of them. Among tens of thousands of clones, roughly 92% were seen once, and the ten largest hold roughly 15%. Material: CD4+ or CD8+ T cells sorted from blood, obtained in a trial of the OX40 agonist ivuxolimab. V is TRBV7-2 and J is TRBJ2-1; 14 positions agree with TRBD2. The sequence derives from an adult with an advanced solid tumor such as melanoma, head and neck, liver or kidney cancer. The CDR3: CASSLWTSGRISNEQFF. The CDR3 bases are TGTGCCAGCAGCTTATGGACTAGCGGGAGGATATCGAATGAGCAGTTCTTC.